The clone carrying this T cell receptor (beta chain) came up a few times. As processed by the authors: For nucleated cells, counts were estimated from reference gene primer amplification. The data were produced by immunoSEQ multiplex PCR, yet TCRdb's version contains in-frame clones alone and is incomplete. The V and J calls and the clone size are those of that table, but D and trimming were determined from the DNA. The sample includes 170,000 or so clones, 78% seen only once; the top ten take 15% to 20%. The source of the sample is a study of blood T cell repertoires in COVID-19. Germline V gives CDR1 GTSNPN, CDR2 SVGIG (reference sequence). The CDR3 totals 14 residues. Germline trimming cut 0 bases from V and 11 bases from J; bases unmatched to any gene: 3.

This receptor was taken from a woman between 45 and 60 years old who had recovered from COVID-19. What was sequenced was PBMCs or T cells enriched from blood (not recorded which). The chain couples TRBV30 to TRBJ2-3; 15 bases agree with TRBD2. CDR3 loop: CAWSVPGLAGGQYF. In DNA form, the CDR3 reads TGTGCCTGGAGTGTACCGGGACTAGCGGGAGGGCAGTATTTT.